At least ten counts were recorded for the clone carrying this T cell receptor beta chain. Its target is unknown. The sample is drawn from a study of T cells in Graves' hyperthyroidism and ophthalmopathy. RNA transcripts were the template for amplifying TCR beta CDR3 regions. A first-round RT-PCR of the TCR CDR3 used the HTBI primer set. One entry per CDR3 protein, called by TCRdb with MiXCR from the multiplex PCR reads. The profile shows roughly 700,000 distinct CDR3 sequences, 14% of them singletons. The CDR3 sequence is 14 residues long. V lost 6 bases and J lost 4; bases outside the gene matches: 7. Per germline, CDR1 SEHNR and CDR2 FQNEAQ (reference sequence). Subjects aged 18 to 65 presented with newly diagnosed hyperthyroidism of less than 2 months' duration. Study-wide results and limits: The model made its ophthalmopathy prediction, and onset followed a median approximately 6 months later.

The specimen was blood. The TCR sequence derives from a woman aged 18-35 years with Graves' hyperthyroidism. The J gene is TRBJ2-7, the V gene TRBV7-9; 9 bases are shared with TRBD1. The CDR3 nucleotides read TGTGCCAGCAGGCCCGGGACAGGGAAATACGAGCAGTACTTC. This gives the protein CASRPGTGKYEQYF.